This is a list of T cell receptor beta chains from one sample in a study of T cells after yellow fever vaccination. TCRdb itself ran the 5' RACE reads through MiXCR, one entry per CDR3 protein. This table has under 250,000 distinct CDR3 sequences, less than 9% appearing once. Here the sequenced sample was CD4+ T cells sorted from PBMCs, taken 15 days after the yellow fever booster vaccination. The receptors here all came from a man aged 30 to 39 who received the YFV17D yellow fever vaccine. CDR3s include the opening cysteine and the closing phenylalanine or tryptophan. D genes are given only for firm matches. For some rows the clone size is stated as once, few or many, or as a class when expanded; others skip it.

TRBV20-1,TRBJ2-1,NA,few,CSARGRGGGSRSNSYNEQFF,TGCAGTGCCCGTGGCCGGGGTGGCGGGTCCCGTTCTAACTCCTACAATGAGCAGTTCTTC
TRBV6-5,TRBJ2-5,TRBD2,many,CASSYPGRARSLETQYF,TGTGCCAGCAGTTACCCCGGGAGGGCCAGGAGTCTGGAGACCCAGTACTTC
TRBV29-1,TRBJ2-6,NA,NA,CSVRAGSSGANVLTF,TGCAGCGTTAGGGCAGGGAGCTCTGGGGCCAACGTCCTGACTTTC
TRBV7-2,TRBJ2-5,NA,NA,CASSSKGGRWETQYF,TGTGCCAGCAGCTCCAAAGGGGGGCGCTGGGAGACCCAGTACTTC
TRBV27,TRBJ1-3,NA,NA,CASSNQGTGNTIYF,TGTGCCAGCAGTAACCAGGGGACTGGAAACACCATATATTTT
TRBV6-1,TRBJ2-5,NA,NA,CASTEGAQGRGETQYF,TGTGCCAGCACCGAAGGCGCACAGGGGAGGGGAGAGACCCAGTACTTC
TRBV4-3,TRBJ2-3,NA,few,CASSQVWFFRTDTQYF,TGCGCCAGCAGCCAAGTTTGGTTTTTCAGGACAGATACGCAGTATTTT
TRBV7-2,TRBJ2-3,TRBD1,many,CASSVRDRGSTDTQYF,TGTGCCAGCAGCGTCCGGGACAGGGGTAGCACAGATACGCAGTATTTT
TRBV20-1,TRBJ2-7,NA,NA,CSARASEYEQYF,TGCAGTGCTAGAGCGTCAGAGTACGAGCAGTACTTC
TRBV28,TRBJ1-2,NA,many,CASSRAGPTLSYTF,TGTGCCAGCAGTAGGGCCGGGCCTACCTTAAGCTACACCTTC
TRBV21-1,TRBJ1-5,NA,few,CASSTNTGSNQPQHF,TGTGCCAGCAGCACAAACACAGGGAGCAATCAGCCCCAGCATTTT
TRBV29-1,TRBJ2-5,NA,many,CSLAESSGETQYF,TGCAGCCTGGCGGAGTCGAGTGGAGAGACCCAGTACTTC
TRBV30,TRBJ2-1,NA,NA,CAWSAAGEQFF,TGTGCCTGGAGCGCGGCCGGCGAGCAGTTCTTC
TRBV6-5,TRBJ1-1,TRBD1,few,CASSYTWDRPNTEAFF,TGTGCCAGCAGTTACACGTGGGACAGACCGAACACTGAAGCTTTCTTT
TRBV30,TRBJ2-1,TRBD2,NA,CAWSSQGLPYNEQFF,TGTGCCTGGAGTAGTCAGGGACTACCTTACAATGAGCAGTTCTTC
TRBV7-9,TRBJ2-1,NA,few,CASTPLNNEQFF,TGTGCCAGCACACCGCTAAACAATGAGCAGTTCTTC
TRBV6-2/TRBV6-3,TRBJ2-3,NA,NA,CASRPGFPDTQYF,TGTGCCAGCCGACCGGGATTCCCAGATACGCAGTATTTT
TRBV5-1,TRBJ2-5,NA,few,CASSFDRVQETQYF,TGCGCCAGCAGCTTTGACAGAGTCCAAGAGACCCAGTACTTC
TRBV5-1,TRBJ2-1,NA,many,CASSYTEGPYNEQFF,TGCGCCAGCAGCTACACGGAGGGGCCCTACAATGAGCAGTTCTTC
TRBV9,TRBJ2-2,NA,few,CASSVTRTNTGELFF,TGTGCCAGCAGCGTCACTAGAACCAACACCGGGGAGCTGTTTTTT
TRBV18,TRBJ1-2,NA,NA,CASSPDSQYGYTF,TGTGCCAGCTCACCCGACAGCCAATATGGCTACACCTTC
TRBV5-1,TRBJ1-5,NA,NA,CASSAGTPDQPQHF,TGCGCCAGCAGCGCCGGGACACCCGATCAGCCCCAGCATTTT
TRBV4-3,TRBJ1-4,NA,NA,CASSQVWLNEKLFF,TGCGCCAGCAGCCAAGTCTGGTTGAATGAAAAACTGTTTTTT
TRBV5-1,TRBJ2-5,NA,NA,CASSLAAETQYF,TGCGCCAGCAGCTTGGCCGCGGAGACCCAGTACTTC
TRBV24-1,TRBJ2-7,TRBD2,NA,CATSLSGSSYEQYF,TGTGCCACCAGCCTTAGCGGGAGCTCCTACGAGCAGTACTTC
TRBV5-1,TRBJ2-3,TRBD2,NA,CASSPWEGDTQYF,TGCGCCAGCAGCCCCTGGGAGGGGGATACGCAGTATTTT
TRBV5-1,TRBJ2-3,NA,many,CASSPWTSTDTQYF,TGCGCCAGCAGCCCGTGGACTAGCACAGATACGCAGTATTTT
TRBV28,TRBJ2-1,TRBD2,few,CASSPRGRGDNEQFF,TGTGCCAGCAGTCCCCGGGGACGGGGGGACAATGAGCAGTTCTTC
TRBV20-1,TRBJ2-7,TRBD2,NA,CSASDVRTSDSYEQYF,TGCAGTGCTAGCGACGTGAGGACTAGCGACTCCTACGAGCAGTACTTC
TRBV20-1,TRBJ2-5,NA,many,CSARDLNAEETQYF,TGCAGTGCTAGAGATCTTAACGCGGAAGAGACCCAGTACTTC
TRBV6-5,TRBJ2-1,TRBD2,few,CASSYSRLAGNNEQFF,TGTGCCAGCAGTTACTCACGGCTAGCGGGTAACAATGAGCAGTTCTTC
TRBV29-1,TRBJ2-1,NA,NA,CSSREEFEQFF,TGCAGCTCGAGGGAGGAGTTTGAGCAGTTCTTC
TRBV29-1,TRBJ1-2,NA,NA,CSVEKSYGYTF,TGCAGCGTTGAAAAGTCCTATGGCTACACCTTC
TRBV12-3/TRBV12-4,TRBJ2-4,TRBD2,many,CASSLQAGGGIQYF,TGTGCCAGCAGTTTACAAGCGGGAGGGGGCATTCAGTACTTC
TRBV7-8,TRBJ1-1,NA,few,CASSSRVGGNTEAFF,TGTGCCAGCAGCAGCAGGGTAGGAGGCAACACTGAAGCTTTCTTT
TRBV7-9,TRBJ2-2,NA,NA,CASSPRGSAMAGELFF,TGTGCCAGCAGCCCCAGGGGTAGCGCTATGGCCGGGGAGCTGTTTTTT
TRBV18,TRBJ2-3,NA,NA,CASSPGVGTDTQYF,TGTGCCAGCTCACCAGGGGTCGGCACAGATACGCAGTATTTT
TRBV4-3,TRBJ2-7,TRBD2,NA,CASSQLGGGPYEQYF,TGCGCCAGCAGCCAGCTGGGGGGGGGTCCCTACGAGCAGTACTTC
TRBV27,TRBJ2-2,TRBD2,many,CASSLSRLAETNTGELFF,TGTGCCAGCAGTTTATCGCGGCTAGCGGAAACGAACACCGGGGAGCTGTTTTTT
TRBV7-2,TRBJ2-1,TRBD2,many,CASSSLAGYNEQFF,TGTGCCAGCAGCTCTCTAGCGGGATACAATGAGCAGTTCTTC
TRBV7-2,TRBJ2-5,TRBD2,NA,CASSLMVAGGQQTKYF,TGTGCCAGCAGCTTAATGGTTGCGGGAGGCCAGCAGACCAAGTACTTC
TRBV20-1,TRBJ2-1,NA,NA,CSARDMTSYNEQFF,TGCAGTGCTAGAGATATGACCTCCTACAATGAGCAGTTCTTC
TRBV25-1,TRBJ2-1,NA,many,CASSTPPSGGIKYNEQFF,TGTGCCAGCAGTACGCCCCCATCGGGGGGCATTAAGTACAATGAGCAGTTCTTC
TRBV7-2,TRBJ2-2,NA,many,CASSLTRQVWRELFF,TGTGCCAGCAGCTTAACCCGACAGGTCTGGAGGGAGCTGTTTTTT
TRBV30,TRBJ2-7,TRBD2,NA,CAWSGGGSAYEQYF,TGTGCCTGGAGTGGGGGCGGGAGCGCCTACGAGCAGTACTTC
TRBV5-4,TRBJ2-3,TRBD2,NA,CASSFEGGYTQYF,TGTGCCAGCAGCTTTGAGGGAGGGTACACGCAGTATTTT
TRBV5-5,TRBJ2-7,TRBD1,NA,CASITDRSYEQYF,TGTGCCAGCATCACGGACAGGTCCTACGAGCAGTACTTC
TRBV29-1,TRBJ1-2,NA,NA,CSAARASRAGYTF,TGCAGCGCCGCACGGGCTTCCAGGGCTGGCTACACCTTC
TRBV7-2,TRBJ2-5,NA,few,CASSPRVLGRETQYF,TGTGCCAGCAGCCCCCGGGTCCTCGGGCGAGAGACCCAGTACTTC
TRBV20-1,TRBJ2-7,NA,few,CSARQGHEQYF,TGCAGTGCTAGACAGGGCCACGAGCAGTACTTC
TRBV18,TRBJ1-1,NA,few,CASWRDMNTEAFF,TGTGCCAGCTGGAGGGATATGAACACTGAAGCTTTCTTT
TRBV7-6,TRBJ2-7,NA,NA,CASSGWWPEQYF,TGTGCCAGCAGCGGATGGTGGCCCGAGCAGTACTTC
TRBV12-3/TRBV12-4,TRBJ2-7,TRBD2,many,CASSPGASGTYEQYF,TGTGCCAGCAGCCCCGGGGCTAGCGGTACCTACGAGCAGTACTTC
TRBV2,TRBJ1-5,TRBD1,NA,CASRGTVLSNQPQHF,TGTGCCAGCAGGGGGACAGTCCTTAGCAATCAGCCCCAGCATTTT
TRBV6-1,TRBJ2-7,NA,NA,CASSSGRAREQYF,TGTGCCAGCAGTAGCGGGCGGGCCCGCGAGCAGTACTTC
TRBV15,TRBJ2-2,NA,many,CATTQSRNTGELFF,TGTGCCACCACGCAGAGCCGTAACACCGGGGAGCTGTTTTTT
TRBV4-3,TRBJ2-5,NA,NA,CASSQDIGFGETQYF,TGCGCCAGCAGCCAAGACATCGGCTTTGGAGAGACCCAGTACTTC
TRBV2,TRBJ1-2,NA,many,CASSEGGYGYTF,TGTGCCAGCAGTGAAGGGGGCTATGGCTACACCTTC
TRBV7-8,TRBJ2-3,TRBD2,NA,CASDTNLAGVTDTQYF,TGTGCCAGCGACACAAACTTAGCGGGAGTCACAGATACGCAGTATTTT
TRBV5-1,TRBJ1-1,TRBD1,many,CASSLQGGNTEAFF,TGTGCCAGCAGTTTACAGGGGGGGAACACTGAAGCTTTCTTT